These T cell receptor beta chains were read from a single sample in a study of neurological immune-mediated disorders. Each CDR3 protein gets one entry after TCRdb re-called the 5' RACE reads with MiXCR. In the table there are tens of thousands of distinct CDR3 sequences, around 9.7% of which are singletons. What was sequenced was PBMCs. Receptors were obtained from a man aged 25 to 40 in good health. Each CDR3 is given with its conserved first and last residue. Fields, in order: V gene, J gene, clone size, CDR3 protein. Size is omitted from some rows. Given values are once, few, many or a class for expanded clones.

V gene: TRBV5-1
J gene: TRBJ2-3
clone size: NA
CDR3 protein: CASSLEPVEDTQYF

V gene: TRBV20-1
J gene: TRBJ2-5
clone size: many
CDR3 protein: CSATATGPQETQYF

V gene: TRBV21-1
J gene: TRBJ2-7
clone size: NA
CDR3 protein: CASSKAGSGRGAYEQYF

V gene: TRBV5-1
J gene: TRBJ2-2
clone size: NA
CDR3 protein: CASSRQVLGTSGNTGELFF

V gene: TRBV7-2
J gene: TRBJ2-2
clone size: many
CDR3 protein: CASNIDRAGELFF

V gene: TRBV27
J gene: TRBJ2-1
clone size: many
CDR3 protein: CASSQDRNYNEQFF

V gene: TRBV15
J gene: TRBJ1-3
clone size: NA
CDR3 protein: CATSRERPGYSSGNTIYF

V gene: TRBV7-9
J gene: TRBJ1-1
clone size: many
CDR3 protein: CASSLETGVAFF

V gene: TRBV5-1
J gene: TRBJ1-6
clone size: NA
CDR3 protein: CASSPRDRNSPLHF

V gene: TRBV12-3/TRBV12-4
J gene: TRBJ1-6
clone size: many
CDR3 protein: CASSPSSRVRNSPLHF

V gene: TRBV7-9
J gene: TRBJ2-7
clone size: many
CDR3 protein: CASSLAARGSEQYF

V gene: TRBV12-3/TRBV12-4
J gene: TRBJ2-1
clone size: many
CDR3 protein: CASSVTGTERSYEQFF

V gene: TRBV28
J gene: TRBJ2-5
clone size: many
CDR3 protein: CASSPPGSLQETQYF

V gene: TRBV5-1
J gene: TRBJ1-1
clone size: many
CDR3 protein: CASSSKDRNTEAFF

V gene: TRBV2
J gene: TRBJ1-6
clone size: many
CDR3 protein: CASSERQGRYSPLHF